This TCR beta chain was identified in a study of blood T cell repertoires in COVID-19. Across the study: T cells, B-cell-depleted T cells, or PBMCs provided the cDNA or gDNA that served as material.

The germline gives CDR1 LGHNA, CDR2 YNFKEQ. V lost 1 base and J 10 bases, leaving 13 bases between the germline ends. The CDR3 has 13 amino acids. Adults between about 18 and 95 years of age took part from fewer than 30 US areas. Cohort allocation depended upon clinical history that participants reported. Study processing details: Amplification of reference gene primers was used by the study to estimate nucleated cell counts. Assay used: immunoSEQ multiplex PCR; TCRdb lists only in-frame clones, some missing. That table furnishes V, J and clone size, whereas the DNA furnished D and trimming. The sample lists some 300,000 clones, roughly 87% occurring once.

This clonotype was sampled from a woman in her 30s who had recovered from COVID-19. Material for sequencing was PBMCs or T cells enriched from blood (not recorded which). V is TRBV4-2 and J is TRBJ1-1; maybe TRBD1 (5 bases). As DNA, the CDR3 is TGTGCCAGCAGCCAAGGTGGGGGGATTGTAGCTTTCTTT. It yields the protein CASSQGGGIVAFF.